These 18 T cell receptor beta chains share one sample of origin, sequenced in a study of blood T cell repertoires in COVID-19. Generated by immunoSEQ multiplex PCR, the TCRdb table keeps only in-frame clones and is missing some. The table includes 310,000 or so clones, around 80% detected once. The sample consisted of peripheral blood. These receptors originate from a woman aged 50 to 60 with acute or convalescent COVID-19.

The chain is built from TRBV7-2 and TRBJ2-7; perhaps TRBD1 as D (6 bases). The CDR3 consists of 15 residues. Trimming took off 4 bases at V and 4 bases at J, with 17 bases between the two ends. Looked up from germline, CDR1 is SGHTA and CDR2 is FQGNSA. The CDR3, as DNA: TGTGCCAGCAGCTCATCTAGAATGGGGGCTTACGAGCAGTACTTC. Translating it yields CASSSSRMGAYEQYF.

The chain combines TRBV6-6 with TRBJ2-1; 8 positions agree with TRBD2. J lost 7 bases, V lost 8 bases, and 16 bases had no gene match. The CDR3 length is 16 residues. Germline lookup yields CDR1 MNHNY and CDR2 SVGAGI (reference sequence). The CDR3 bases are TGTGCCAGCTCCCCCGCGGCAGCGGGAGATAAAAATGAGCAGTTCTTC. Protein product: CASSPAAAGDKNEQFF.

The CDR3 loop reads CASSSQGLASDTEAFF. The CDR3 DNA sequence: TGTGCCAGCAGTTCACAGGGTCTAGCATCGGACACTGAAGCTTTCTTT. V gene TRBV6-5 combines with J gene TRBJ1-1, with a weak D call TRBD1 (6 bases). Per germline, CDR1 MNHEY and CDR2 SVGAGI. V was shortened by 4 bases and J by 3 bases, with 18 bases between the two germline ends. The CDR3 contains 16 residues.

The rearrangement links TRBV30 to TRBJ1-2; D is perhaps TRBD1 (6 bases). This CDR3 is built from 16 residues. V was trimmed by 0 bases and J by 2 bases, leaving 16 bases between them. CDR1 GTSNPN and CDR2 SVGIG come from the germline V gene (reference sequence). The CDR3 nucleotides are TGTGCCTGGAGTGTAGGTGCGACAGGCCGAAACTATGGCTACACCTTC. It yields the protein CAWSVGATGRNYGYTF.

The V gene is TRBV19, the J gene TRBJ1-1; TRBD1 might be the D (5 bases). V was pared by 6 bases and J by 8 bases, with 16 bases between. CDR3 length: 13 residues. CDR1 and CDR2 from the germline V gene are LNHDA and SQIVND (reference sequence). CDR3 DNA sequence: TGTGCCAGTAGAATCACAGGTGATGAGGAAGCTTTCTTT. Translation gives CASRITGDEEAFF.

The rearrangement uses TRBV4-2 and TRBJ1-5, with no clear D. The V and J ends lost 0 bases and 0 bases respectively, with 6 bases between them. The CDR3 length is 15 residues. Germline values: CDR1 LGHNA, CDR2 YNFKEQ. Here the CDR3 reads CASSQDPRSNQPQHF. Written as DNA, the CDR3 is TGTGCCAGCAGCCAAGATCCGCGTAGCAATCAGCCCCAGCATTTT.

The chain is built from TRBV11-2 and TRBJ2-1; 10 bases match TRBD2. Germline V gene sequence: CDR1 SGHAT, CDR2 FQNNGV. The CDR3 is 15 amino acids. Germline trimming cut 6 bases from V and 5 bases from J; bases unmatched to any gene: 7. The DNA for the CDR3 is TGTGCCAGCAGACCCAGCGGGAGGGGGGACAATGAGCAGTTCTTC. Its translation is CASRPSGRGDNEQFF.

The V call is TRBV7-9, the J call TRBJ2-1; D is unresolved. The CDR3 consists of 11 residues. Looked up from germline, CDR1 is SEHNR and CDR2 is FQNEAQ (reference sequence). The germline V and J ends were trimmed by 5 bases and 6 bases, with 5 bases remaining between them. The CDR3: CASSTSNEQFF. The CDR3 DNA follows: TGTGCCAGCAGCACCAGCAATGAGCAGTTCTTC.

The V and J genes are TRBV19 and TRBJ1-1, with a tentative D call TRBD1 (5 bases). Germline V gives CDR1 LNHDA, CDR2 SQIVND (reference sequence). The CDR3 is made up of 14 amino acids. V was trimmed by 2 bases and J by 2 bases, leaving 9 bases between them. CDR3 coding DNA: TGTGCCAGTAGTATATGGGGCAGCAACACTGAAGCTTTCTTT. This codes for CASSIWGSNTEAFF.

DNA of the CDR3: TGTGCCTGGACAGGGACCGGGGAGCTGTTTTTT. As protein: CAWTGTGELFF. The chain joins TRBV30 to TRBJ2-2; D perhaps matches TRBD1 (5 bases). V was cut by 4 bases and J by 5 bases, with 5 bases left in between. This CDR3 spans 11 amino acids. Germline CDR1 and CDR2: GTSNPN and SVGIG (reference sequence).

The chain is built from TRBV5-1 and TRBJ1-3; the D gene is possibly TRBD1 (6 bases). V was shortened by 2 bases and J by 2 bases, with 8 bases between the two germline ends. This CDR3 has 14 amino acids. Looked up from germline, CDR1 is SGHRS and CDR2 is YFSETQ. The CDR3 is CASSFGGPGNTIYF. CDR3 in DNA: TGCGCCAGCAGCTTTGGGGGCCCTGGAAACACCATATATTTT.

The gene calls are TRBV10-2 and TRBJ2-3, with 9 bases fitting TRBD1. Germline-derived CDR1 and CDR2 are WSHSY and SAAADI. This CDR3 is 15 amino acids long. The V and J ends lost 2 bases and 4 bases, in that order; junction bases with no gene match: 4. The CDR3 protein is CASSEPDRGADTQYF. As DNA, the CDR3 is TGCGCCAGCAGTGAGCCAGACAGGGGGGCAGATACGCAGTATTTT.

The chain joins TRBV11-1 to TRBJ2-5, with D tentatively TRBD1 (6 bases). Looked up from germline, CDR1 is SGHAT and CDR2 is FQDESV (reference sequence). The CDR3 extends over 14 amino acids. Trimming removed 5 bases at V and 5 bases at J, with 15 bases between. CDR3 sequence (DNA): TGTGCCAGCAGCCATCAAACAGGGCCGGAGACCCAGTACTTC. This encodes CASSHQTGPETQYF.

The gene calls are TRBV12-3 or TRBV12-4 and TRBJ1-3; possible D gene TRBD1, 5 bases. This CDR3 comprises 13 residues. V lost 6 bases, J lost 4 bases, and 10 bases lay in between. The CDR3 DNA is TGTGCCAGCAGCCGACGACAGGGAAACACCATATATTTT. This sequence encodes CASSRRQGNTIYF.

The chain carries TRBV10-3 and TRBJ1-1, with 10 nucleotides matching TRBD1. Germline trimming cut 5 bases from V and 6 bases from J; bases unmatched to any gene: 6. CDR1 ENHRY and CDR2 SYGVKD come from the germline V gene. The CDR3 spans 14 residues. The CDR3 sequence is CAISRQGAIAEAFF. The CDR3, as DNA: TGTGCCATCAGTAGACAGGGGGCGATCGCTGAAGCTTTCTTT.

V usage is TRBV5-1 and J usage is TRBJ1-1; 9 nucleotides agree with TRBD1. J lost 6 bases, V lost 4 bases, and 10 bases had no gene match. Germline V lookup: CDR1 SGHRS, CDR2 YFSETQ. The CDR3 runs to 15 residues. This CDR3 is CASSPLTGGSAEAFF. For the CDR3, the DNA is TGCGCCAGCAGCCCTCTGACAGGGGGGTCGGCTGAAGCTTTCTTT.

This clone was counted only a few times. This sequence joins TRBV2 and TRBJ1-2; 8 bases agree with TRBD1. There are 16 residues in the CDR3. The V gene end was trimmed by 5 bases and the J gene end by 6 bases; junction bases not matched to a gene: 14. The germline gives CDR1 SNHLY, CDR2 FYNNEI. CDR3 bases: TGTGCCAGCAGTCCCCTAGGGGGGAGACAGGGGAATGGCTACACCTTC. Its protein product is CASSPLGGRQGNGYTF.

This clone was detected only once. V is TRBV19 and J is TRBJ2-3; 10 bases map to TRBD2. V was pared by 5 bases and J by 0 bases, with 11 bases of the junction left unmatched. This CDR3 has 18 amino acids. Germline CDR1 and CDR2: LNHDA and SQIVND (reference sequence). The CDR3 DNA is TGTGCCAGTAGTCCTGCTGTAAGACTAGCGGGTAGCACAGATACGCAGTATTTT. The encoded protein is CASSPAVRLAGSTDTQYF.